This is a list of T cell receptor beta chains from one sample in a study of shared clonotypes between healthy human individuals. Assay used: immunoSEQ multiplex PCR; TCRdb lists only in-frame clones, some missing. The sample has just over 2,000,000 clones, over 85% seen once. The source material was naive CD8+ T cells sorted from blood. These receptors were taken from a man aged 18-30 years in good health. CDR3s include the opening cysteine and the closing phenylalanine or tryptophan. D genes are given only for firm matches. Clone size, where shown, is once, few, many, or a class for clones that have expanded.

NA,15,NA,TRBJ1-1,TRBV19,CASSTLGGQNTEAFF,TGTGCCAGTAGTACACTGGGGGGGCAGAACACTGAAGCTTTCTTT
NA,14,NA,TRBJ2-3,TRBV9,CASSVDSRGDTQYF,TGTGCCAGCAGCGTAGATAGTCGTGGGGATACGCAGTATTTT
NA,13,NA,TRBJ2-1,TRBV5-4,CASSFKFVDEQFF,TGTGCCAGCAGCTTTAAGTTCGTGGATGAGCAGTTCTTC
NA,14,NA,TRBJ2-7,TRBV11-2,CASSLEDYDLKQYF,TGTGCCAGCAGCTTAGAGGATTATGACTTAAAGCAGTACTTC
NA,14,NA,TRBJ2-7,TRBV7-9,CASSLDFLDYEQYF,TGTGCCAGCAGCTTAGATTTTTTGGACTACGAGCAGTACTTC
NA,16,NA,TRBJ1-1,TRBV2,CASSEGILAMNTEAFF,TGTGCCAGCAGTGAAGGGATTCTGGCAATGAACACTGAAGCTTTCTTT
NA,14,NA,TRBJ2-1,TRBV14,CASSQAMASFEQFF,TGTGCCAGCAGCCAAGCCATGGCATCCTTTGAGCAGTTCTTC
TRBD2,14,NA,TRBJ2-2,TRBV5-1,CASRPDGRTGELFF,TGCGCCAGCAGACCTGACGGGAGGACCGGGGAGCTGTTTTTT
NA,15,NA,TRBJ2-2,TRBV6-5,CASSYSLGGTGELFF,TGTGCCAGCAGTTACTCCCTAGGAGGGACCGGGGAGCTGTTTTTT
NA,15,once,TRBJ2-3,TRBV9,CASSVLDGSTDTQYF,TGTGCCAGCAGCGTGTTGGACGGTAGCACAGATACGCAGTATTTT
TRBD1,14,NA,TRBJ2-1,TRBV9,CASSVSAQGNEQFF,TGTGCCAGCAGCGTCTCGGCACAGGGGAATGAGCAGTTCTTC
NA,15,NA,TRBJ1-2,TRBV4-3,CASSQDPGQIHGYTF,TGCGCCAGCAGCCAAGATCCCGGACAGATACATGGCTACACCTTC
NA,15,NA,TRBJ2-5,TRBV9,CASSPHLSSGETQYF,TGTGCCAGCAGCCCCCATCTATCGAGTGGGGAGACCCAGTACTTC
TRBD1,16,NA,TRBJ2-6,TRBV25-1,CASQGQSDSGANVLTF,TGTGCCAGCCAGGGACAGTCAGACTCTGGGGCCAACGTCCTGACTTTC
TRBD1,19,once,TRBJ1-1,TRBV4-1,CASSLEQGVHGGEDTEAFF,TGCGCCAGCAGCCTGGAACAGGGGGTACATGGAGGTGAGGACACTGAAGCTTTCTTT
NA,12,NA,TRBJ2-7,TRBV9,CASSGEGYEQYF,TGTGCCAGCAGCGGCGAGGGTTACGAGCAGTACTTC
NA,14,few,TRBJ2-6,TRBV27,CASSLSSGANVLTF,TGTGCCAGCAGTTTATCCTCTGGGGCCAACGTCCTGACTTTC
NA,12,NA,TRBJ1-6,TRBV27,CASSLIDSPLHF,TGTGCCAGCAGTTTAATCGATTCACCCCTCCACTTT
NA,11,NA,TRBJ1-2,TRBV27,CASKQGRGYTF,TGTGCCAGCAAACAGGGACGGGGCTACACCTTC
NA,15,once,TRBJ1-1,TRBV30,CAWSVLVGQGTEAFF,TGTGCCTGGAGTGTACTGGTGGGCCAGGGGACTGAAGCTTTCTTT
TRBD1,18,NA,TRBJ1-2,TRBV9,CASSVEGTGDLSNYGYTF,TGTGCCAGCAGCGTAGAAGGGACAGGGGATTTATCAAACTATGGCTACACCTTC
NA,16,NA,TRBJ1-1,TRBV6-6,CASSYSYDLGNTEAFF,TGTGCCAGCAGTTACTCGTACGACTTGGGGAACACTGAAGCTTTCTTT
TRBD2,17,NA,TRBJ2-5,TRBV4-2,CASSQELAGGLQETQYF,TGTGCCAGCAGCCAAGAGCTAGCGGGGGGTTTACAAGAGACCCAGTACTTC
NA,14,NA,TRBJ2-7,TRBV29-1,CSVELPQSAYEQYF,TGCAGCGTTGAGCTCCCTCAGTCTGCCTACGAGCAGTACTTC
TRBD1,15,NA,TRBJ1-2,TRBV4-3,CASSLGTGSGYGYTF,TGCGCCAGCAGCTTGGGGACAGGATCAGGCTATGGCTACACCTTC
TRBD1,18,NA,TRBJ2-7,TRBV28,CASSLGRDSAPLVDEQYF,TGTGCCAGCAGTTTAGGCAGGGACAGTGCCCCATTAGTCGACGAGCAGTACTTC
NA,14,NA,TRBJ2-7,TRBV7-9,CASSLGGEGNEQYF,TGTGCCAGCAGCTTGGGGGGCGAGGGAAACGAGCAGTACTTC
NA,13,once,TRBJ2-1,TRBV27,CASSHGEEYEQFF,TGTGCCAGCAGCCACGGAGAGGAATATGAGCAGTTCTTC
NA,14,few,TRBJ1-1,TRBV27,CASSSLTLSTEAFF,TGTGCCAGCAGTAGCCTCACCTTGTCCACTGAAGCTTTCTTT
TRBD2,17,NA,TRBJ2-1,TRBV18,CASSPQTGLAGEVEQFF,TGTGCCAGCTCACCCCAGACGGGACTAGCGGGAGAAGTTGAGCAGTTCTTC
TRBD1,16,NA,TRBJ2-5,TRBV28,CASSLNWDRAPGTQYF,TGTGCCAGCAGTTTAAATTGGGACAGGGCTCCCGGGACCCAGTACTTC
TRBD2,14,NA,TRBJ2-7,TRBV5-1,CASSSSGGFYEQYF,TGCGCCAGCAGCTCTAGCGGGGGGTTCTACGAGCAGTACTTC
NA,15,NA,TRBJ1-2,TRBV11-2,CASSYGVGPNYGYTF,TGTGCCAGCAGCTACGGGGTAGGCCCTAACTATGGCTACACCTTC
TRBD1,14,NA,TRBJ1-6,TRBV6-5,CASSPGTGPTPLHF,TGTGCCAGCAGTCCGGGGACAGGGCCAACACCCCTCCACTTT
TRBD2,16,NA,TRBJ2-7,TRBV27,CASSSIPGRGAYEQYF,TGTGCCAGCAGTTCGATACCGGGACGGGGGGCCTACGAGCAGTACTTC
NA,14,NA,TRBJ2-7,TRBV11-2,CASSFHRATYEQYF,TGTGCCAGCAGCTTCCACAGGGCTACCTACGAGCAGTACTTC
NA,12,NA,TRBJ1-2,TRBV11-2,CASSSHGPGYTF,TGTGCCAGCAGCTCCCACGGGCCGGGCTACACCTTC
TRBD2,14,NA,TRBJ2-7,TRBV2,CASIQREASYEQYF,TGTGCCAGCATACAGCGGGAGGCCTCCTACGAGCAGTACTTC
NA,14,NA,TRBJ2-5,TRBV7-6,CASSLGASWETQYF,TGTGCCAGCAGCTTAGGTGCGAGTTGGGAGACCCAGTACTTC
TRBD1,15,NA,TRBJ1-4,TRBV5-1,CASSLARGQDEKLFF,TGCGCCAGCAGCTTGGCCCGGGGACAGGATGAAAAACTGTTTTTT
NA,15,NA,TRBJ2-7,TRBV4-1,CASSQEGDASYEQYF,TGCGCCAGCAGCCAAGAGGGCGACGCCTCCTACGAGCAGTACTTC
NA,16,NA,TRBJ1-1,TRBV4-1,CASSQLRTDLNTEAFF,TGCGCCAGCAGCCAGTTAAGGACAGACCTGAACACTGAAGCTTTCTTT
TRBD1,15,NA,TRBJ2-1,TRBV6-5,CASSSPGTGWNEQFF,TGTGCCAGCAGTTCGCCCGGGACAGGATGGAATGAGCAGTTCTTC
TRBD2,15,NA,TRBJ2-2,TRBV5-4,CASSFEREWTGELFF,TGTGCCAGCAGCTTTGAGCGGGAGTGGACCGGGGAGCTGTTTTTT
NA,11,NA,TRBJ2-1,TRBV11-1,CASSFGTEQFF,TGTGCCAGCAGCTTCGGGACTGAGCAGTTCTTC
NA,12,NA,TRBJ2-1,TRBV11-2,CASSPYYNEQFF,TGTGCCAGCAGCCCTTATTACAATGAGCAGTTCTTC
NA,15,NA,TRBJ2-2,TRBV19,CASGKGWGFTGELFF,TGTGCCAGCGGAAAAGGGTGGGGGTTCACCGGGGAGCTGTTTTTT
NA,11,NA,TRBJ2-5,TRBV30,CAWSGEETQYF,TGTGCCTGGAGTGGAGAGGAGACCCAGTACTTC
TRBD2,16,NA,TRBJ2-3,TRBV4-3,CASSQVYGRGTDTQYF,TGCGCCAGCAGCCAAGTATACGGGAGGGGCACAGATACGCAGTATTTT
NA,14,NA,TRBJ1-4,TRBV30,CAWSPTGLNEKLFF,TGTGCCTGGAGTCCTACAGGGCTTAATGAAAAACTGTTTTTT
TRBD2,15,NA,TRBJ2-7,TRBV7-9,CASSLLAGGLDEQYF,TGTGCCAGCAGTTTGCTAGCGGGGGGCTTGGACGAGCAGTACTTC
NA,14,NA,TRBJ1-5,TRBV5-5,CASSLGGFGQPQHF,TGTGCCAGCAGCTTGGGAGGCTTTGGTCAGCCCCAGCATTTT
NA,14,NA,TRBJ2-7,TRBV7-9,CASSPGPPFYEQYF,TGTGCCAGCAGCCCCGGACCACCATTCTACGAGCAGTACTTC
NA,12,NA,TRBJ1-1,TRBV7-6,CASSPLFAEAFF,TGTGCCAGCAGCCCGTTGTTTGCTGAAGCTTTCTTT
NA,11,once,TRBJ2-3,TRBV6-6,CASSSKDTQYF,TGTGCCAGCAGTAGCAAAGATACGCAGTATTTT
NA,14,NA,TRBJ2-3,TRBV27,CASSFEGGADTQYF,TGTGCCAGCAGTTTCGAAGGAGGAGCAGATACGCAGTATTTT